This TCR beta chain was recorded in a study of shared clonotypes between healthy human individuals. Study conclusions and caveats: Across a few donors, naive CD4 shared 5% to 6.5%, naive CD8 under 4%, memory CD4 2% to 2.5%, memory CD8 0.4%. Among the subsets, naive ones generally showed larger estimated richness than memory ones.

This CDR3 is 12 amino acids long. Germline V lookup: CDR1 KGHSH, CDR2 LQKENI. Trimming left V 6 bases short and J 2 bases short, with 8 bases between. A CD45RA-negative memory subset and a CD45RA+ naive subset were separated from the CD4+ cells. With regard to this clone: As yet, its antigen is unknown. The sample has other DNA sequences that encode this CDR3 too.

TCRdb's copy holds only in-frame clones and misses some; the assay was immunoSEQ multiplex PCR. This sample has about 1.5 million clones, with around 98% found just once. This clonotype was sampled from a man younger than 40 in good health. V usage is TRBV18 and J usage is TRBJ2-7; D perhaps matches TRBD1 (6 bases). Sequencing used naive CD4+ T cells sorted from blood. Subset indicated: CD45RA+ positively selected. CDR3 region: CASSGTTYEQYF. The CDR3 nucleotides read TGTGCCAGCTCTGGGACAACCTACGAGCAGTACTTC.